The sequence of this TCR beta chain was determined in a study of T cell repertoires in cytomegalovirus infection. This clonotype was detected only a few times. Its antigen is currently unknown. A single record per CDR3 protein comes from TCRdb applying MiXCR to the reads. Of under 450,000 distinct CDR3 sequences listed, about 35% were seen once; the top ten hold less than 15%. Trimming cost V 0 bases and J 2 bases; bases outside gene matches: 6. The germline gives CDR1 MNHEY, CDR2 SMNVEV (reference sequence). The CDR3 extends over 16 amino acids. Study-level points and caveats: Clonotype analysis showed dominance of the ex vivo response by HLA-C-restricted CMV-specific TCR beta clonotypes.

The TCR was taken from a human donor in good health (CMV status not recorded). Some clones in this sample may be carry-over from other donors' samples. The rearrangement links TRBV27 to TRBJ2-7; 8 bases align to TRBD2. The input for sequencing was cultured PBMCs, taken from culture after CMV antigen stimulation. In DNA, the CDR3 is TGTGCCAGCAGTTTATCAGGAGCGGGAGTCCCCTACGAGCAGTACTTC. Translated: CASSLSGAGVPYEQYF.